This TCR beta chain is from a study of identical twins. With regard to this clonotype: Its antigen is not identified.

TCRdb re-called the 5' RACE reads with MiXCR, one entry per CDR3 protein. The table lists approximately 500,000 distinct CDR3 sequences, over 12% of them singletons. The V end was cut by 2 bases, the J end by 0 bases, with 8 bases between. CDR3 length equals 15 residues. Germline CDR1 and CDR2: LGHDT and YNNKEL (reference sequence). Findings and limits, study-wide: The abundant beta clonotypes from cord blood had fewer insertions, and memory repertoires had none of this. The models gave estimates that fell short of the out-of-frame TCR alpha sharing seen in monozygotic twins. Invariant T cells like MAIT and iNKT could partly confound the zero-insertion analyses.

The same specimen was also included in a second study, on yellow fever vaccine responses in identical twins.

This chain uses TRBV3-1 with TRBJ2-1; D uncertain. Sequencing was performed on CD4+ T cells sorted from blood. This receptor was obtained from a woman aged 18 to 35 in good health. The CDR3 DNA reads TGTGCCAGCAGCCAATACGACTCCTCCTACAATGAGCAGTTCTTC. It encodes CASSQYDSSYNEQFF.